This is a list of T cell receptor beta chains from one sample in a study of T cells in Graves' hyperthyroidism and ophthalmopathy. TCRdb independently ran MiXCR on the multiplex PCR reads; one entry per CDR3 protein. The table has around 700,000 distinct CDR3 sequences, around 20% seen once; the top ten hold 15% to 20%. Source material: blood. The source is a woman aged 45-59 years with Graves' hyperthyroidism that later progressed to Graves' ophthalmopathy. The CDR3 runs from the conserved cysteine through the conserved F or W. D genes are given only for firm matches. Only part of the rows carry a size: once, few, many, or a class if the clone is expanded.

d_gene	abundance	v_gene	j_gene	len	CDR3nt	CDR3aa
NA	many	TRBV18	TRBJ2-7	12	TGTGCCAGCTCATCCCGACCCCCCGAGCAGTACTTC	CASSSRPPEQYF
NA	few	TRBV20-1	TRBJ1-5	15	TGCAGTGCTAGAGATCATAGATATAGCAATCAGCCCCAGCATTTT	CSARDHRYSNQPQHF
NA	NA	TRBV3-1	TRBJ1-1	14	TGTGCCAGCAGCCAAGGCAGCGGTGGCACTGAAGCTTTCTTT	CASSQGSGGTEAFF
NA	many	TRBV11-2	TRBJ2-1	14	TGTGCCAGCCTGGGGCTAGCGTTCGGCAATGAGCAGTTCTTC	CASLGLAFGNEQFF
TRBD2	many	TRBV7-9	TRBJ2-1	18	TGTGCCAGCAGCTTAACCCGTCTGACTAGCGGGGGGGACAATGAGCAGTTCTTC	CASSLTRLTSGGDNEQFF
NA	many	TRBV7-9	TRBJ2-7	15	TGTGCCAGCAGCTTAGCGTCAGACGGAGCCTACGAGCAGTACTTC	CASSLASDGAYEQYF
TRBD1	few	TRBV6-1	TRBJ1-1	15	TGTGCCAGCAGTATTCGACAGGGAGTGAACACTGAAGCTTTCTTT	CASSIRQGVNTEAFF
TRBD1	NA	TRBV20-1	TRBJ1-5	14	TGCAGTGCTAGCGGGACAGGTGTCGATCAGCCCCAGCATTTT	CSASGTGVDQPQHF
NA	NA	TRBV15	TRBJ2-1	13	TGTGCCACCAGCGCTCCTCATGGACGTGAGCAGTTCTTC	CATSAPHGREQFF
TRBD1	NA	TRBV7-8	TRBJ2-7	15	TGTGCCAGCAGCTTGGGGACAGCCGGGACCTACGAGCAGTACTTC	CASSLGTAGTYEQYF
NA	NA	TRBV6-2/TRBV6-3	TRBJ2-5	14	TGTGCCAGCAGTTACACCAGGGCCCAAGAGACCCAGTACTTC	CASSYTRAQETQYF
TRBD1	many	TRBV18	TRBJ2-1	17	TGTGCCAGCTCACCAGACAGACCGGGACAGAGTTACAATGAGCAGTTCTTC	CASSPDRPGQSYNEQFF
NA	many	TRBV7-6	TRBJ2-1	17	TGTGCCAGCAGCTTAGCGCTTGGGGGCGGGGCACACAATGAGCAGTTCTTC	CASSLALGGGAHNEQFF
TRBD1	NA	TRBV6-1	TRBJ1-5	14	TGTGCGAGTGGGGACAGGGGGGAGAATCAGCCCCAGCATTTT	CASGDRGENQPQHF
TRBD1	many	TRBV2	TRBJ2-1	16	TGTGCCAGCAACACTCAGGGGGCGCGATCTACAAATGAGCAGTTCTTC	CASNTQGARSTNEQFF
NA	few	TRBV6-2/TRBV6-3	TRBJ1-1	13	TGTGCCAGCAGTTACTCGATCGCCACTGAAGCTTTCTTT	CASSYSIATEAFF
NA	many	TRBV5-1	TRBJ1-4	14	TGCGCCAGCAGCTTGGAGGTCTCTAATGAAAAACTGTTTTTT	CASSLEVSNEKLFF
NA	few	TRBV5-1	TRBJ1-6	13	TGCGCCAGCAGCTTCCAGGGCGATTCACCCCTCCACTTT	CASSFQGDSPLHF
TRBD1	many	TRBV6-1	TRBJ1-1	18	TGTGCCAGCAGTTACGCTCCCTGGGACAGGGTTCAGAACACTGAAGCTTTCTTT	CASSYAPWDRVQNTEAFF
NA	few	TRBV19	TRBJ1-1	12	TGTGCCAGTAGTCGGGATTGGGCTGAAGCTTTCTTT	CASSRDWAEAFF
NA	NA	TRBV4-1	TRBJ1-1	15	TGCGCCAGCAGCCAAGAAGGGCCAGTTACCACTGAAGCTTTCTTT	CASSQEGPVTTEAFF
NA	many	TRBV20-1	TRBJ2-1	12	TGCAGTGCTAGTTCCGGATACAATGAGCAGTTCTTC	CSASSGYNEQFF
TRBD1	NA	TRBV4-1	TRBJ1-1	16	TGCGCCAGTAGAACGACAGGGACAGGGGTGAACACTGAAGCTTTCTTT	CASRTTGTGVNTEAFF
NA	NA	TRBV10-3	TRBJ1-1	14	TGTGCCATCAGGGGGGGACCTACGAACACTGAAGCTTTCTTT	CAIRGGPTNTEAFF
TRBD1	many	TRBV20-1	TRBJ2-5	17	TGCAGTGCAGATACGGCCGGGACAGGGGGGGCCCAAGAGACCCAGTACTTC	CSADTAGTGGAQETQYF
NA	NA	TRBV10-3	TRBJ1-2	12	TGTGCCATCTCCGGAGCTAACTATGGCTACACCTTC	CAISGANYGYTF
NA	few	TRBV19	TRBJ2-3	15	TGTGCCAGTAGTAGCGGACTCTCGTATCCAGATACGCAGTATTTT	CASSSGLSYPDTQYF
NA	NA	TRBV9	TRBJ1-1	17	TGTGCCAGCAGCGACAGCCCCCTGGGTGGGTTGAACACTGAAGCTTTCTTT	CASSDSPLGGLNTEAFF
NA	many	TRBV20-1	TRBJ2-7	14	TGCAGTGCGGATACAGGGTTAATAACTACGAGGCAGTACTTC	CSADTGLITTRQYF
TRBD2	NA	TRBV27	TRBJ2-5	15	TGTGCCAGCAGTTTATATGCGGGGGTTCGAGAGACCCAGTACTTC	CASSLYAGVRETQYF
NA	many	TRBV20-1	TRBJ2-5	15	TGCAGTGCTTCCCTTGGGCCCGCTGACTCAGAGACCCAGTACTTC	CSASLGPADSETQYF
NA	many	TRBV2	TRBJ1-5	16	TGTGCCAGCAGTGAAGGGCTGGGGAATAGCAATCAGCCCCAGCATTTT	CASSEGLGNSNQPQHF
TRBD2	NA	TRBV20-1	TRBJ2-5	15	TGCAGTGCTAGGCCCCTAGCGGGGGGGCCGAAGACCCAGTACTTC	CSARPLAGGPKTQYF
NA	few	TRBV4-1	TRBJ1-4	16	TGCGCCAGCAGCCAAGGAGAATGGGCAACTAATGAAAAACTGTTTTTT	CASSQGEWATNEKLFF